Listed below are T cell receptor beta chains from one sample, sequenced in a study of CD8 T cells in Susac syndrome. TCRdb analysed the immunoSEQ multiplex PCR reads with MiXCR anew, one entry per CDR3 protein. The table lists 75,000 to 80,000 distinct CDR3 sequences, 94% of them singletons, with over 0.45% in the top ten. The specimen sequenced was CD8+ T cells from PBMCs. These receptors all come from a human donor with Susac syndrome. Each CDR3 is given with its conserved first and last residue. Fields, in order: D gene, J gene, clone size, V gene, CDR3 DNA, CDR3 protein. D genes are given only for firm matches. Clone size is stated in some rows and not others, as once, few, many or a class when expanded.

>TRBD1|TRBJ2-7|-|TRBV7-9
TGTGCCAGCAGCTTAGGCGGCTCGCGACAGGGCCCCTACGAGCAGTACTTC
CASSLGGSRQGPYEQYF
>TRBD2|TRBJ2-3|-|TRBV7-6
TGTGCCAGCGGCGGGGGGAATACGCAGTATTTT
CASGGGNTQYF
>TRBD2|TRBJ2-7|-|TRBV2
TGTGCCAGCAGTGAGAATTCGGGACTAGCGGGATATTACGAGCAGTACTTC
CASSENSGLAGYYEQYF
>-|TRBJ1-5|-|TRBV24-1
TGTGCCACCAGTGATGGGGACACCCATAGCATTCAGCCCCAGCATTTT
CATSDGDTHSIQPQHF
>TRBD1|TRBJ2-7|-|TRBV12-3/TRBV12-4
TGTGCCAGCAGTTCCCGGGACAGCCACGAGCAGTACTTC
CASSSRDSHEQYF
>-|TRBJ2-1|-|TRBV24-1
TGTGCCACCAGTGAGGGGGACTCCTACAATGAGCAGTTCTTC
CATSEGDSYNEQFF
>-|TRBJ1-6|-|TRBV6-5
TGTGCCAGCAGCTCTCTCCTAAGGTCACCCCTCCACTTT
CASSSLLRSPLHF
>-|TRBJ2-2|once|TRBV20-1
TGCAGTGCTAGTATGACCGGGGAGCTGTTTTTT
CSASMTGELFF
>TRBD1|TRBJ2-7|-|TRBV12-3/TRBV12-4
TGTGCCAGCAGTTTAGGGAAACAGGGGGCGATTCTCCACGAGCAGTACTTC
CASSLGKQGAILHEQYF
>-|TRBJ2-1|-|TRBV21-1
TGTGCCAGCATCTCGTCAGCGGACAATGAGCAGTTCTTC
CASISSADNEQFF
>TRBD2|TRBJ2-7|once|TRBV9
TGTGCCAGCGGGCGGGGGGCCTACGAGCAGTACTTC
CASGRGAYEQYF
>TRBD1|TRBJ1-2|once|TRBV29-1
TGCAGCGTTGAAGGGTGGACAGGGGATGGTAGCTATGGCTACACCTTC
CSVEGWTGDGSYGYTF
>-|TRBJ2-7|-|TRBV12-3/TRBV12-4
TGTGCCAGCAGAGGGGTACTCGACGAGCAGTACTTC
CASRGVLDEQYF
>-|TRBJ2-1|-|TRBV20-1
TGCAGTGCCAGTTCAGCAGGCCGCTACAATGAGCAGTTCTTC
CSASSAGRYNEQFF
>-|TRBJ2-7|-|TRBV25-1
TGTGCCAGCAGTTTCGGCGGTATGTACTTC
CASSFGGMYF
>-|TRBJ2-2|-|TRBV9
TGTGCCAGCAGTTTAGGGGATCCCGGGGAGCTGTTTTTT
CASSLGDPGELFF
>TRBD2|TRBJ2-1|-|TRBV9
TGTGCCAGCAGCGTTGGGCGGGGGGATGAGCAGTTCTTC
CASSVGRGDEQFF
>-|TRBJ1-5|-|TRBV7-8
TGTGCCAGCAGCTTGCAAAGGGTATTGGGGCAGCCCCAGCATTTT
CASSLQRVLGQPQHF
>-|TRBJ1-1|-|TRBV2
TGTGCCAGCACCGGGGGGCGGATCACTGAAGCTTTCTTT
CASTGGRITEAFF
>TRBD1|TRBJ2-2|-|TRBV7-9
TGTGCCAGCAGCTGGGGACAGGGCCGGGAGCTGTTTTTT
CASSWGQGRELFF
>-|TRBJ2-3|-|TRBV6-6
TGTGCCAGCAGTTACGCCCCCGCAGGCAGGACAGATACGCAGTATTTT
CASSYAPAGRTDTQYF
>-|TRBJ2-7|-|TRBV30
TGTGCCTGGAGTGTAGATTCCTACGAGCAGTACTTC
CAWSVDSYEQYF
>-|TRBJ1-2|few|TRBV4-1
TGCGCCAGCAGCCTTAGTTGGGGAGTGAGGGGCTACACCTTC
CASSLSWGVRGYTF
>-|TRBJ1-6|-|TRBV6-2/TRBV6-3
TGTGCCAGCAGTCAGCGACAGGCCACGGGATCACCCCTCCACTTT
CASSQRQATGSPLHF
>TRBD2|TRBJ2-1|-|TRBV30
TGTGCCTGGAGTGGGACTAGAATTAATGAGCAGTTCTTC
CAWSGTRINEQFF
>-|TRBJ2-5|-|TRBV7-9
TGTGCCAGCAGCTTAGATTCGGGGAGACAAGAGACCCAGTACTTC
CASSLDSGRQETQYF
>-|TRBJ2-7|-|TRBV27
TGTGCCAGCAGTTTTGGTAGGGGATACGAGCAGTACTTC
CASSFGRGYEQYF
>TRBD2|TRBJ2-2|-|TRBV6-1
TGTGCCAGCAGTGAAAGGTTGGCGGGGGGCCGCACCGGGGAGCTTTTTTTT
CASSERLAGGRTGELFF
>TRBD2|TRBJ2-1|-|TRBV6-2/TRBV6-3
TGTGCCAGCACCCTCCGGACTAGCGGGGGGGTTAACAATGAGCAGTTCTTC
CASTLRTSGGVNNEQFF
>-|TRBJ2-1|-|TRBV10-3
TGTGCCACGATGACTCGCGGGGGCCACAATGAGCAGTTCTTC
CATMTRGGHNEQFF
>-|TRBJ2-1|-|TRBV20-1
TGCAGTGCTAGAGATCGGCGGCTTGGAGAGGGCGATGAGCAGTTCTTC
CSARDRRLGEGDEQFF
>TRBD2|TRBJ2-1|once|TRBV28
TGTGCCAGCAGTCGGACGGGGGGGCCAGTTGAGCAGTTCTTC
CASSRTGGPVEQFF
>-|TRBJ2-2|-|TRBV14
TGTGCCAGCAGCCAAGATCGGCGTCTGCTGAACACCGGGGAGCTGTTTTTT
CASSQDRRLLNTGELFF
>-|TRBJ2-5|-|TRBV30
TGTGCCTGGAGTGTAGCTCGGCGGGTAATCCAAGAGACCCAGTACTTC
CAWSVARRVIQETQYF
>-|TRBJ2-7|-|TRBV27
TGTGCCAGCAGTTTGCCAGGGTGGAACGAGCAGTACTTC
CASSLPGWNEQYF
>-|TRBJ1-5|-|TRBV7-7
TGTGCTAGCATCCTCCGTCGGAAGGTCAATCAGCCCCAGCATTTT
CASILRRKVNQPQHF
>-|TRBJ1-1|-|TRBV30
TGTGCCTGGAGGGTCCAGGGTCAAGCTTTCTTT
CAWRVQGQAFF
>-|TRBJ2-2|-|TRBV19
TGTGCCGTGGGGGGCAGGTGGAACACCGGGGAGCTGTTTTTT
CAVGGRWNTGELFF
>TRBD2|TRBJ2-5|-|TRBV7-3
TGTGCCAGCAGCCGGACTAGCGGGGGGGGTCGTGGAGAGACCCAGTACTTC
CASSRTSGGGRGETQYF
>-|TRBJ2-1|-|TRBV25-1
TGTGCCAGCAGTGAAGGGGGCCGGCACTCCTACAATGAGCAGTTCTTC
CASSEGGRHSYNEQFF
>-|TRBJ1-5|-|TRBV24-1
TGTGCCACCAGTGTGAACAGGGAGGGTCAGCCCCAGCATTTT
CATSVNREGQPQHF
>-|TRBJ2-7|-|TRBV14
TGTGCCAGCAGCCACCGGGGGAGCTCCTACGAGCAGTACTTC
CASSHRGSSYEQYF
>TRBD2|TRBJ2-3|-|TRBV15
TGTGCCACCAGCTCTAGCGGGGGCGATACGCAGTATTTT
CATSSSGGDTQYF
>-|TRBJ2-5|-|TRBV3-1
TGTGCCAGCAGCCAAGAAGGGGGAGAAGAGACCCAGTACTTC
CASSQEGGEETQYF
>-|TRBJ1-1|once|TRBV12-5
TGTGCTAGTGGTTTGGTTGGGACCGACACTGAAGCTTTCTTT
CASGLVGTDTEAFF